This T cell receptor beta chain was obtained from a study of patients and donors after allogeneic stem cell transplantation. The CDR3 loop spans 14 amino acids. The germline CDR1 and CDR2 sequences are SGHNT and YYREEE (reference sequence). The germline V and J ends were trimmed by 4 bases and 2 bases, with 9 bases remaining between them. TCRdb called the RT-PCR reads again in MiXCR, with one record for every CDR3 protein. The sample has 920,000 or so distinct CDR3 sequences, under 20% seen once. The chain couples TRBV5-4 to TRBJ2-2; D remains unclear. The sequenced sample was blood, either unsorted or a sorted T cell fraction (not recorded which). The receptor's source is a human donor who was either an allogeneic HSCT recipient or a stem cell or donor lymphocyte infusion donor (not recorded which). It is not recorded whose cells these are; they may come from a transplant donor. CDR3 in amino acids: CASSPKGNTGELFF. The CDR3 DNA follows: TGTGCCAGCAGCCCTAAGGGAAACACCGGGGAGCTGTTTTTT.